The clone carrying this TCR beta chain has more than one count but fewer than ten. Germline lookup yields CDR1 LGHNA and CDR2 YSLEER. Trimming stripped 0 bases from V and 4 bases from J, with 12 bases between. The CDR3 extends over 16 amino acids. This sample stems from a study of T-cell reconstitution after alpha-beta-depleted transplantation in children. Unique molecular identifiers were used to barcode this TCRbeta library. Each CDR3 protein gets one entry after TCRdb re-called the PCR reads with MiXCR. Of about 340,000 distinct CDR3 sequences in the sample, less than 15% were seen once. The receptor's source is a human donor who donated a stem cell graft to a child with Fanconi anemia. Sequences were derived from PBMCs, sampled from the stem cell graft. The V gene is TRBV4-3, the J gene TRBJ2-2; D is ambiguous. The CDR3 DNA is TGCGCCAGCAGCCAAGATGCTCTAGACCCCACCGGGGAGCTGTTTTTT. Protein sequence: CASSQDALDPTGELFF.